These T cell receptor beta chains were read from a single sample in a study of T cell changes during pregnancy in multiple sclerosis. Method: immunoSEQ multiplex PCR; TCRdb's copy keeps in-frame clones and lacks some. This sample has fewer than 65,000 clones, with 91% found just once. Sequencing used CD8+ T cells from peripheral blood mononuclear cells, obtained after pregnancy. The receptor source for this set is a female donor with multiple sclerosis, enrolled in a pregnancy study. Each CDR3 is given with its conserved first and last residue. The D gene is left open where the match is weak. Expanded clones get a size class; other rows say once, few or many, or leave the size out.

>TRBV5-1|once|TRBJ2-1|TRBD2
TGCGCCAGCAGCTATAGCGGGGGGGCTCACAATGAGCAGTTCTTC
CASSYSGGAHNEQFF
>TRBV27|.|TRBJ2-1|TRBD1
TGTGCCAGCAGTTTGCAGGGGGCGAACAATGAGCAGTTCTTC
CASSLQGANNEQFF
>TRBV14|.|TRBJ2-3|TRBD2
TGTGCCAGCAAGCCTAGCGGGGCCGATACGCAGTATTTT
CASKPSGADTQYF
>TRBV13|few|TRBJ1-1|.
TGTGCCAGCAGAGTGGGGGGCACTGAAGCTTTCTTT
CASRVGGTEAFF
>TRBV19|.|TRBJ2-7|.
TGTGCCAGTAGTATAGACAGGGTAAGTTCCGACGAGCAGTACTTC
CASSIDRVSSDEQYF
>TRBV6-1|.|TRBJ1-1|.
TGTGCCAGCAGTGGCCAGGTTGAACAGGGTGAAGCTTTCTTT
CASSGQVEQGEAFF
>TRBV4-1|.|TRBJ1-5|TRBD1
TGCGCCAGCAGCCGTGAACAGGGGAGCAATCAGCCCCAGCATTTT
CASSREQGSNQPQHF
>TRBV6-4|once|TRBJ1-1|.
TGTGCCAGCAGCCCCACAGGTGGTCAGGCGTCGAACACTGAAGCTTTCTTT
CASSPTGGQASNTEAFF
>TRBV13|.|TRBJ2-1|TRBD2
TGTGCCAGCAGTAGCGGGGGAGCCTACAATGAGCAGTTCTTC
CASSSGGAYNEQFF
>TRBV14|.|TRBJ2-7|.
TGTGCCAGCAGCCAAGATTCGGCAGGGCTCGAGCAGTACTTC
CASSQDSAGLEQYF
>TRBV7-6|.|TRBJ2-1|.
TGTGCCAGCAGGGATGAGGCGACCTCCTACAATGAGCAGTTCTTC
CASRDEATSYNEQFF
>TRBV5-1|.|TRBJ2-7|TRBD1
TGCGCCAGCCGCTCCGGAGACAGGGTCCCCGAGCAGTACTTC
CASRSGDRVPEQYF
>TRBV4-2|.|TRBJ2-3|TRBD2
TGTGCCAGCAGCCAAAACCAAGCGGGGGAGGGTGCAGATACGCAGTATTTT
CASSQNQAGEGADTQYF
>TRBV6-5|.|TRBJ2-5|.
TGTGCCAGCAGTTACGGGACATCACTGTACCAAGAGACCCAGTACTTC
CASSYGTSLYQETQYF
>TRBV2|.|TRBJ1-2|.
TGTGCCAGCACCCCATCCCCCCATCTAGCCTATGGCTACACCTTC
CASTPSPHLAYGYTF
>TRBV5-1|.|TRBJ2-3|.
TGCGCCAGCGGATTGGAGGGGGGGGTCACAGATACGCAGTATTTT
CASGLEGGVTDTQYF
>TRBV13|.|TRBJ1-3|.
TGTGCCAGCAGCATGAGGGGGTCGAGGGGAAACACCATATATTTT
CASSMRGSRGNTIYF
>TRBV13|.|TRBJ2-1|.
TGTGCCAGCGAAGGTGGCGAGGGTGAGCAGTTCTTC
CASEGGEGEQFF
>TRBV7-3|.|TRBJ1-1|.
TGTGCCAGCAGCTCCATCCCTGAGGCCGGGGGATCCGCTGAAGCTTTCTTT
CASSSIPEAGGSAEAFF
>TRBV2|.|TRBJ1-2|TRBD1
TGTGCCAAAAACAGGGGAAGCGACGACTATGGCTACACCTTC
CAKNRGSDDYGYTF
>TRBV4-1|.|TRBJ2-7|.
TGCGCCAGCAGCTCAGAAAGGGACTCTATCTACGAGCAGTACTTC
CASSSERDSIYEQYF
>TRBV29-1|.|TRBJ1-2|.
TGCAGCGTTGAGGCTCTAGGAAATGGCTACACCTTC
CSVEALGNGYTF
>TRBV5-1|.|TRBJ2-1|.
TGCGCCAGCAGCTCCACTTCGGGACAATTAATTGAGCAGTTCTTC
CASSSTSGQLIEQFF
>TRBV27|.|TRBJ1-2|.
TGTGCCAGCAGTTGGGGAGGGGGGAGGCCCGGCTATGGCTACACCTTC
CASSWGGGRPGYGYTF
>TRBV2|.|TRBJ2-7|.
TGTGCCAGCAGTGAACCTTCCGGGACACAAGAACTGGGGCAGTACTTC
CASSEPSGTQELGQYF
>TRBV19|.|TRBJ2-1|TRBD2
TGTGCCAGTAGTACTAGCGGGGGCTCCTACAATGAGCAGTTCTTC
CASSTSGGSYNEQFF
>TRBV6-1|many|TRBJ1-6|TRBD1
TGTGCCAGCAGTGAAGGGGGGACAGGGGGGGAAAGTTCACCCCTCCACTTT
CASSEGGTGGESSPLHF
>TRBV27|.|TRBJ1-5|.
TGTGCCAGCAGTCCTCAGACAGCGACCAATCAGCCCCAGCATTTT
CASSPQTATNQPQHF
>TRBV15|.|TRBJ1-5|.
TGTGCCACCAGCAGAGATCCGAGGACAGAACAAAATCAGCCCCAGCATTTT
CATSRDPRTEQNQPQHF
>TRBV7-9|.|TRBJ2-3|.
TGTGCCAGCAGCCGGGGCACAGATACGCAGTATTTT
CASSRGTDTQYF
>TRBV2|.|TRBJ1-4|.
TGTGCCAGCAGTCCCCGGACAGAAACTGAAAAACTGTTTTTT
CASSPRTETEKLFF
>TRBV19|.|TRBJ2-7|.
TGTGCCAGTAGTACAGGCTACGAGCAGTACTTC
CASSTGYEQYF
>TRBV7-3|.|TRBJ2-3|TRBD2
TGTGCCAGCAGCTTGGGGACTAGCGGGGCAGATACGCAGTATTTT
CASSLGTSGADTQYF
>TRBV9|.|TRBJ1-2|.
TGTGCCAGCAGCGACACGTCGGGGGGCTCTGACATCTATGGCTACACCTTC
CASSDTSGGSDIYGYTF
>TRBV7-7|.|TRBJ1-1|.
TGTGCTAGCAGCTTAGCGTTTGGGGGGGAAGCTTTCTTT
CASSLAFGGEAFF
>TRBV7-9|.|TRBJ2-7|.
TGTGCCAGCAGCTTAGGGGTTCGACAGGATGGGGTCTACGAGCAGTACTTC
CASSLGVRQDGVYEQYF
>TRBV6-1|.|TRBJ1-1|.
TGTGCCAGCTCAGTATGGCGGGGTACTGAAGCTTTCTTT
CASSVWRGTEAFF
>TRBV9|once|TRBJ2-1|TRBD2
TGTGCCAGCAGCTCGGGACTAGCGGAAAATGAGCAGTTCTTC
CASSSGLAENEQFF
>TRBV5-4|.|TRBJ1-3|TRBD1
TGTGCCAGCAGCTTGGACAGGGGGGTAGGAAACACCATATATTTT
CASSLDRGVGNTIYF
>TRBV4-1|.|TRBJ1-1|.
TGCGCCAGCAGCCAAGTTGTTGGGGCAGGTGAAGCTTTCTTT
CASSQVVGAGEAFF
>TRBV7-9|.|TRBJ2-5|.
TGTGCCAGCAGCCATACAGGCGCAGATAATCAAGAGACCCAGTACTTC
CASSHTGADNQETQYF